Listed below are T cell receptor beta chains from one sample, sequenced in a study of shared clonotypes between healthy human individuals. Profiling relied on immunoSEQ multiplex PCR, and the TCRdb table lists in-frame clones only, not all of them. The sample shows around 1.9 million clones, about 93% of them seen only once. The specimen sequenced was naive CD8+ T cells from PBMCs. The receptor set was obtained from a man aged 18-30 years in good health. Some clones in this sample may be carry-over from other donors' samples. Each CDR3 is given without its conserved first and last residue.

v_gene: TRBV25-1; len: 13; j_gene: TRBJ2-5; CDR3aa: ASSGPGGGLKTQY
v_gene: TRBV6-1; len: 13; j_gene: TRBJ2-7; CDR3aa: ASTPVGRLGEEQY
v_gene: TRBV5-1; len: 11; j_gene: TRBJ2-7; CDR3aa: ASSFDRGREQY
v_gene: TRBV5-1; len: 12; j_gene: TRBJ2-7; CDR3aa: ASSLAVGSYEQY
v_gene: TRBV7-7; len: 13; j_gene: TRBJ1-4; CDR3aa: ASSQNQGLGEKLF
v_gene: TRBV19; len: 12; j_gene: TRBJ2-7; CDR3aa: ASSMGLAAYEQY
v_gene: TRBV9; len: 13; j_gene: TRBJ1-5; CDR3aa: ASSVSGISNQPQH
v_gene: TRBV7-3; len: 13; j_gene: TRBJ2-1; CDR3aa: ASSPVGGLYNEQF
v_gene: TRBV29-1; len: 11; j_gene: TRBJ2-2; CDR3aa: SVVGRDTGELF
v_gene: TRBV27; len: 12; j_gene: TRBJ2-5; CDR3aa: ASSLSRDGETQY
v_gene: TRBV6-4; len: 10; j_gene: TRBJ1-2; CDR3aa: ASSEGGSGYT
v_gene: TRBV27; len: 14; j_gene: TRBJ2-7; CDR3aa: ASSLLGGSITYEQY
v_gene: TRBV28; len: 11; j_gene: TRBJ1-1; CDR3aa: ASSSGQNTEAF
v_gene: TRBV5-4; len: 13; j_gene: TRBJ1-1; CDR3aa: ASSPLGSMNTEAF
v_gene: TRBV28; len: 8; j_gene: TRBJ2-7; CDR3aa: ASSMGEQY
v_gene: TRBV27; len: 11; j_gene: TRBJ2-5; CDR3aa: ASILRSQETQY
v_gene: TRBV14; len: 13; j_gene: TRBJ2-3; CDR3aa: ASSQGLAGVYTQY
v_gene: TRBV5-6; len: 13; j_gene: TRBJ1-2; CDR3aa: ASSLARLEDYGYT
v_gene: TRBV27; len: 14; j_gene: TRBJ2-1; CDR3aa: ASSAPTSGRSYEQF
v_gene: TRBV28; len: 14; j_gene: TRBJ1-5; CDR3aa: ASSPMGRYSNQPQH
v_gene: TRBV6-6; len: 13; j_gene: TRBJ2-3; CDR3aa: ASSYSGTSGDTQY